These 25 T cell receptor beta chains were sequenced from one sample in a study of T cell responses to AZD1222 COVID-19 vaccine. Profiling relied on immunoSEQ multiplex PCR, and the TCRdb table lists in-frame clones only, not all of them. The profile shows about 110,000 clones, approximately 91% of them singletons. The specimen was peripheral blood, collected on day 0 of AZD1222 vaccination. Source of these receptors: an adult in good health.

V and J are TRBV19 and TRBJ1-5, with D possibly matching TRBD1 (6 bases). This CDR3 contains 15 residues. Germline-derived CDR1 and CDR2 are LNHDA and SQIVND (reference sequence). V was pared by 5 bases and J by 4 bases, with 15 bases between. DNA for the CDR3: TGTGCCAGTAGTGGGGGGCAGGGCGGTAATCAGCCCCAGCATTTT. Its protein is CASSGGQGGNQPQHF. Full variable domain (missing parts from reference TRBV19 and TRBJ1-5): DGGITQSPKYLFRKEGQNVTLSCEQNLNHDAMYWYRQDPGQGLRLIYYSQIVNDFQKGDIAEGYSVSREKKESFPLTVTSAQKNPTAFYLCASSGGQGGNQPQHFGDGTRLSIL.

V usage is TRBV19 and J usage is TRBJ1-4; D not resolved. Between the trimmed V and J ends, which lost 2 bases and 4 bases, there was a span of 11 bases. The CDR3 has 15 residues. CDR1 LNHDA and CDR2 SQIVND come from the germline V gene (reference sequence). The CDR3 nucleotides are TGTGCCAGTAGTATAAAGGGATTTCATAATGAAAAACTGTTTTTT. As protein: CASSIKGFHNEKLFF.

The chain uses TRBV28 and TRBJ1-1; the match to TRBD1 covers 12 bases. This CDR3 has 16 residues. Germline V lookup: CDR1 MDHEN, CDR2 SYDVKM. J was trimmed by 6 bases and V by 5 bases; bases with no gene match: 10. The CDR3 bases are TGTGCCAGCAGTGTACCGGGACAGGGGGCTAAGGCTGAAGCTTTCTTT. Translation: CASSVPGQGAKAEAFF.

J is TRBJ1-4 and V is TRBV18; 10 bases align to TRBD1. Germline V gene data show CDR1 as KGHSH and CDR2 as LQKENI. Losses at the gene ends were 4 bases for V and 7 bases for J; bases not matched to a gene: 6. There are 15 residues in the CDR3. CDR3 bases: TGTGCCAGCTCACTCCGGACAGGGGGAAGTGAAAAACTGTTTTTT. Protein product: CASSLRTGGSEKLFF.

The chain links TRBV4-1 to TRBJ2-7, with D perhaps given as TRBD1 or TRBD2 (5 bases each). The CDR3 totals 16 residues. Germline CDR1 and CDR2: MGHRA and YSYEKL. V lost 3 bases and J lost 4, with 19 bases in between. Here the CDR3 DNA reads TGCGCCAGCAGCCATCCCCAAGGGACCGGATCTTACGAGCAGTACTTC. It specifies CASSHPQGTGSYEQYF.

The rearrangement joins TRBV6-6 to TRBJ2-7; 9 bases match TRBD1. This CDR3 comprises 16 residues. The germline CDR1 and CDR2 sequences are MNHNY and SVGAGI (reference sequence). V was pared by 9 bases and J by 0 bases, with 12 bases of the junction left unmatched. In nucleotides, the CDR3 is TGTGCCAGTTCATTTAACCCGACAGGGGGCTCCTACGAGCAGTACTTC. This codes for CASSFNPTGGSYEQYF.

The chain employs TRBV21-1 and TRBJ1-3. TRBV21-1 is given as a pseudogene. The CDR3 has 15 amino acids. This CDR3 is CASSKAGREGNTIYF. The CDR3 nucleotides read TGTGCCAGCAGCAAAGCTGGGAGGGAGGGAAACACCATATATTTT.

This clone appeared a single time. V and J are TRBV7-9 and TRBJ2-6; D uncertain. The CDR3 extends over 17 amino acids. Trimming removed 1 base from V and 0 bases from J, with 10 bases in between. Germline CDR1 and CDR2: SEHNR and FQNEAQ (reference sequence). The CDR3 nucleotides are TGTGCCAGCAGCTTAGTTCGTGGGGACTCTGGGGCCAACGTCCTGACTTTC. This sequence encodes CASSLVRGDSGANVLTF.

This sequence joins TRBV5-4 and TRBJ2-7; tentative D call: TRBD1 (5 bases). The CDR3 spans 16 residues. From germline, CDR1 is SGHNT and CDR2 YYREEE (reference sequence). The V and J ends lost 0 bases and 1 base respectively, with 14 bases between them. This CDR3 is CASSLGRARGSYEQYF. CDR3 nucleotides: TGTGCCAGCAGCTTGGGCAGGGCCAGAGGATCCTACGAGCAGTACTTC.

CDR3 nucleotides: TGTGCCACCGACAGGGGTTCAACTGAAGCTTTCTTT. Its translation is CATDRGSTEAFF. The chain carries TRBV19 and TRBJ1-1, with 8 bases identical to TRBD1. CDR1 is LNHDA, CDR2 SQIVND, per germline (reference sequence). After removal of 10 bases from V and 5 bases from J, the junction contained 6 bases not matched to a gene. CDR3 length: 12 amino acids.

CDR3 sequence reads: CSVESGGWGYTF. As DNA, the CDR3 is TGCAGCGTTGAGTCGGGGGGCTGGGGCTACACCTTC. The gene calls are TRBV29-1 and TRBJ1-2; D possibly corresponds to TRBD1 (6 bases). Germline-derived CDR1 and CDR2 are SQVTM and ANQGSEA. CDR3 length: 12 amino acids. V lost 3 bases and J lost 8, with 13 bases in between.

The rearrangement joins TRBV7-2 to TRBJ2-4, with D perhaps TRBD2 (5 bases). Germline values: CDR1 SGHTA, CDR2 FQGNSA. The CDR3 covers 16 residues. V was trimmed by 2 bases and J by 1 base, leaving 12 bases between them. CDR3: CASSLMGVSAKNIQYF. CDR3 nucleotide sequence: TGTGCCAGCAGCTTAATGGGAGTGTCGGCCAAAAACATTCAGTACTTC.

The V and J genes are TRBV9 and TRBJ2-3; D call uncertain. Germline assignment: CDR1 SGDLS and CDR2 YYNGEE. This CDR3 spans 15 amino acids. V lost 1 base and J 2 bases, leaving 11 bases between the germline ends. The CDR3, as DNA: TGTGCCAGCAGCGTATATGGCGTCTCCACAGATACGCAGTATTTT. Encoded protein: CASSVYGVSTDTQYF. Complete variable domain (other parts from reference TRBV9 and TRBJ2-3): DSGVTQTPKHLITATGQRVTLRCSPRSGDLSVYWYQQSLDQGLQFLIQYYNGEERAKGNILERFSAQQFPDLHSELNLSSLELGDSALYFCASSVYGVSTDTQYFGPGTRLTVL.

The chain combines TRBV5-4 with TRBJ1-2, with D unresolved. Germline CDR1 reads SGHNT; CDR2 reads YYREEE (reference sequence). The CDR3 runs to 12 residues. The V end lost 0 bases, the J end lost 4 bases, and 4 bases lay between the germline ends. The CDR3 nucleotides read TGTGCCAGCAGCTTGGCCGGCTATGGCTACACCTTC. It encodes CASSLAGYGYTF.

The chain carries TRBV7-9 and TRBJ2-1; D gene ambiguous. Deletions cut 7 bases from V and 4 bases from J, with 5 bases between. The CDR3 is made up of 11 amino acids. CDR1 is SEHNR and CDR2 is FQNEAQ in the germline V gene (reference sequence). The chain's CDR3 is CASIQYNEQFF. The DNA for the CDR3 is TGTGCCAGCATCCAGTACAATGAGCAGTTCTTC.

In its sample, this clone was seen a few times. The chain is built from TRBV19 and TRBJ1-2; D gene ambiguous. CDR3 length equals 15 residues. V was pared by 3 bases and J by 0 bases, with 11 bases between. From germline, CDR1 is LNHDA and CDR2 SQIVND (reference sequence). The CDR3: CASSITGITNYGYTF. CDR3 nucleotides: TGTGCCAGTAGTATCACGGGGATTACTAACTATGGCTACACCTTC. The variable domain in full, completed from reference TRBV19 and TRBJ1-2, reads DGGITQSPKYLFRKEGQNVTLSCEQNLNHDAMYWYRQDPGQGLRLIYYSQIVNDFQKGDIAEGYSVSREKKESFPLTVTSAQKNPTAFYLCASSITGITNYGYTFGSGTRLTVV.

As regards this clone: Other DNA sequences from this sample encode an identical CDR3 as well. V and J are TRBV29-1 and TRBJ1-3; D is unresolved. The germline V and J ends were trimmed by 5 bases and 4 bases, with 6 bases remaining between them. The CDR3 covers 11 residues. CDR1 is SQVTM and CDR2 is ANQGSEA in the germline V gene. Here the CDR3 reads CSVSSGNTIYF. The CDR3 DNA reads TGCAGCGTTAGCTCCGGAAACACCATATATTTT.

The table lists this clone with a count of one. The chain has TRBV2 and TRBJ2-2; 11 nucleotides agree with TRBD2. The V and J ends lost 4 bases and 2 bases, in that order; junction bases with no gene match: 15. This CDR3 is built from 20 residues. Germline loops: CDR1 SNHLY, CDR2 FYNNEI. This CDR3 reads CASSARSSWGLAANTGELFF. As DNA, the CDR3 is TGTGCCAGCAGTGCCCGGTCCTCCTGGGGACTAGCGGCTAACACCGGGGAGCTGTTTTTT.

The V and J genes are TRBV5-8 and TRBJ1-1, with unresolved D. This CDR3 contains 14 residues. The germline CDR1 and CDR2 sequences are SGHTS and YDEGEE. V was trimmed by 0 bases and J by 5 bases, leaving 11 bases between them. In DNA, the CDR3 is TGTGCCAGCAGCTTGGCCCGCGCGCCGACTGAAGCTTTCTTT. It is translated as CASSLARAPTEAFF. The whole variable domain, remainder taken from reference TRBV5-8 and TRBJ1-1, is EAGVTQSPTHLIKTRGQQATLRCSPISGHTSVYWYQQALGLGLQFLLWYDEGEERNRGNFPPRFSGRQFPNYSSELNVNALELEDSALYLCASSLARAPTEAFFGQGTRLTVV.

This clone has just one count. V is TRBV6-2 or TRBV6-3 and J is TRBJ1-5; 8 bases match TRBD1. This CDR3 has 16 amino acids. Germline loops: CDR1 MNHEY, CDR2 SVGEGT. V lost 2 bases and J lost 1; bases outside the gene matches: 4. The CDR3 is CASSYDRDRSNQPQHF. The CDR3 bases are TGTGCCAGCAGTTACGACCGGGACAGGAGCAATCAGCCCCAGCATTTT.

This clone has only one observation. The chain uses TRBV19 and TRBJ1-2; D gene unclear. From germline, CDR1 is LNHDA and CDR2 SQIVND (reference sequence). This CDR3 region has 13 residues. Trimming stripped 2 bases from V and 6 bases from J, with 10 bases between. The CDR3 is CASSIYGMDGYTF. In nucleotides, the CDR3 is TGTGCCAGTAGTATATACGGGATGGATGGCTACACCTTC.

V usage is TRBV5-1 and J usage is TRBJ2-3; TRBD2 agrees at 8 bases. The CDR3 has 15 residues. In germline, CDR1 is SGHRS, CDR2 YFSETQ. J gave up 5 bases and V 5 bases, and 10 bases lay outside the gene matches. In nucleotides, the CDR3 is TGCGCCAGCAGTCCCGGGACTAGAGGTGTAGATACGCAGTATTTT. This translates into CASSPGTRGVDTQYF.

The chain links TRBV5-6 to TRBJ1-6; D is unresolved. The CDR3 sequence is 13 residues long. Trimming pared 4 bases from V and 7 bases from J, leaving 9 bases between. Germline V gene sequence: CDR1 SGHDT, CDR2 YYEEEE. CDR3 nucleotides: TGTGCCAGCAGCCTCCAAGGGAATTCACCCCTCCACTTT. This codes for CASSLQGNSPLHF. The full variable domain, completed using reference TRBV5-6 and TRBJ1-6, is DAGVTQSPTHLIKTRGQQVTLRCSPKSGHDTVSWYQQALGQGPQFIFQYYEEEERQRGNFPDRFSGHQFPNYSSELNVNALLLGDSALYLCASSLQGNSPLHFGNGTRLTVT.

This sequence joins TRBV19 and TRBJ2-3; 7 bases are shared with TRBD1. Germline CDR1 reads LNHDA; CDR2 reads SQIVND (reference sequence). V trimming: 7 bases; J trimming: 4 bases; junction bases outside the gene matches: 17. The CDR3 has 17 amino acids. CDR3 in amino acids: CASKRAGGTSASDTQYF. DNA of the CDR3: TGTGCCAGTAAGCGAGCAGGGGGAACTTCTGCATCAGATACGCAGTATTTT.

V gene TRBV6-4 combines with J gene TRBJ1-5; no reliable D call. V was trimmed by 3 bases and J by 4 bases, leaving 7 bases between them. This CDR3 comprises 13 residues. Germline-derived CDR1 and CDR2 are MRHNA and SNTAGT. CDR3 region: CASSEARNQPQHF. The CDR3 DNA sequence: TGTGCCAGCAGTGAGGCAAGGAATCAGCCCCAGCATTTT.